Listed here is a single T cell receptor beta chain. In this sample, this clonotype turned up a few times. The antigen this receptor binds is unknown. No qualities accompany the bases; no much larger clone lies one base away. The data are from a study of response to subunit inactivated influenza vaccine (dated by TCRdb to the late 2010s). A note on the overall study: To follow how T cells responded to a trivalent subunit inactivated influenza vaccine, the researchers relied on deep quantitative profiling of the T cell receptor repertoire. Broad study findings and their caveats: It was suggested by the authors that each seasonal influenza vaccination may recruit only a limited number of new T cells.

The library relied on RT-PCR. This sample was sequenced with an Illumina HiSeq 2500. TCRdb itself trimmed the public reads at Q25 with fastp, ran MiXCR and retained productive beta chains. Rows with a matching CDR3 protein are joined into one entry that keeps the most common DNA and genes. This sample holds over 800,000 distinct CDR3 sequences; about 20% were observed only once. 10% to 13% of the sample rests with the top ten. Here V drops 6 bases and J drops 4 bases, and the junction holds 5 bases not matched to any gene. The CDR3 runs 14 residues from the cysteine to the phenylalanine. The sequence is cut down to CDR3 DNA, 42 bases in frame from base 1.

The clonotype was recovered from a man aged 45-65 years who received an inactivated influenza vaccine. Donor details come from another sample of the same person, matched by shared clones. The sample consisted of PBMCs from blood, taken about 5 days after vaccination. The rearrangement joined TRBV12-3 or TRBV12-4 to TRBJ1-5; 8 central bases correspond to TRBD1. The CDR3 here reads CASSGQGLNQPQHF. The sequenced DNA is TGTGCCAGCAGCGGACAGGGCCTGAATCAGCCCCAGCATTTT.